The sequence of this T cell receptor (beta chain) was determined in a study of cytomegalovirus exposure and HLA in healthy donors (TCRdb year 2017). With respect to the entire study: An earlier analysis of some 620 of the donors reported 250 to 350 Gb of sequence data and around 110 million unique TCR beta sequences obtained from around 180 million T cells. All discovery cohort repertoires had been generated on a single sequencing platform. The genetic ancestry cluster associated with self-reported Caucasian donors included about 81% of the approximately 410 genotyped donors. An early release covering approximately 600 HLA-typed donors comprised approximately 290 gigabases of sequencing data and roughly 86 million unique TCR sequences. Donor age, sex, ethnicity and CMV serostatus were compiled together with the repertoire data. To decide whether each TCR beta V gene segment behaved as functional or pseudogenic, an earlier analysis of approximately 600 of the donors relied on high-throughput TCR beta sequencing. A later genetic analysis took genome-wide SNP genotypes for about 55% of the 666 donors and used that subset as a discovery cohort. The number of typed donors differed by locus: about 620-630 for A, B, C, DRB1 and DQB1; some 500 for DQA1; 606 for DPA1; and roughly 450 for DPB1. In a later analysis, previously published TCR beta repertoires from hundreds of donors were re-analyzed and high-resolution HLA genotyping was added so that TCR occurrence patterns could be studied. The study profiled the T cell repertoires of approximately 700 subjects by immunosequencing and related them to cytomegalovirus serostatus. HLA typing covered class I and class II loci at four-digit resolution. Besides the first cohort of more than 650 subjects, a separate validation cohort made up of over 100 different subjects was used. Among some 410 genotyped donors of the cohort, an average of about 240,000 unique TCR beta nucleotide sequences were sequenced per donor, about a sixth of them non-productive. The aim of the study was to test whether cataloging public T cell receptors could identify signatures of past pathogen exposure. High-throughput TCR immunosequencing, statistical association of individual TCRs with disease status, and machine learning were combined to predict cytomegalovirus infection status. The later analysis used no new phenotypic data to find candidate immune exposures, relying instead on TCR beta sequences and their occurrence across donors. A handful of DR-DQ haplotypes were handled as single units for association and clustering because linkage in the cohort was strong. The research as a whole found: The cohort was sequenced for TCR beta chains only, and without alpha or paired-chain data the features that could be detected were limited. Because the 87-base-pair reads could not distinguish some IMGT-functional V segments, including TRBV6-2 and TRBV6-3, those segments were excluded. An earlier analysis of approximately 590 of the donors showed that most TCR beta V segments appeared in productive rearrangements either about 87% or about 30% of the time, which broadly matched IMGT annotations. According to a later analysis, TCR association rates differed among HLA loci, with DRB1 alleles showing the most associated TCRs and HLA-C alleles showing the fewest. In a later genetic analysis, a missense DCLRE1C variant was associated with V-gene and J-gene trimming of TCR beta chains, and the association was replicated in an independent cohort. Most TCR sequences were observed very rarely across donors, whereas some public TCRs were present in many individuals. The presence/absence analyses assumed that sequencing depth was roughly uniform across donors, and that assumption may not be true. A total of fewer than 200 TCR beta chains were listed by the study as associated with cytomegalovirus. Several of the top co-occurrence clusters appeared to be linked to parvovirus B19, influenza, CMV and Epstein-Barr virus, according to a later analysis. According to a later genetic analysis, donors in an Asian-associated ancestry cluster had fewer N-insertions in productive TCRs than the roughly 700-donor mean. Because some donors lacked HLA typing at each locus, the association tests relied only on the typed subset. Because counts were too low, some 16 rarely observed V segments, including chromosome 9 orphons, were excluded from the earlier analysis of some 590 of the donors. A cluster of highly shared sequence variants was judged likely to be a technical artifact of the sequencing pipeline. At a false discovery rate of 0.05, a later analysis linked under 20,000 TCR beta sequences to specific HLA alleles. Linkage disequilibrium might explain the correlated functional status among segregating V segments, but an unknown experimental factor could not be excluded. In a later analysis, HLA-associated TCR beta chains were found to be more clonally expanded and to have lower generation probabilities than equally common non-associated chains. According to the authors, the approach could potentially be generalized to other disease states and immunological phenotypes. A further reported finding was that TCR beta sequences accurately predicted the HLA-A and HLA-B alleles for most subjects in the first cohort. Assigning TCR associations to individual alleles was difficult when HLA alleles, especially DR and DQ, strongly co-occurred. The only immune exposure information available for the cohort was CMV serostatus. Three of the identified cytomegalovirus-associated TCR beta chains were confirmed in vitro to be specific for cytomegalovirus antigens. Cytomegalovirus status was reported to be diagnosed by the classifier with high specificity and sensitivity in both the original and validation cohorts. In a later analysis, most CMV-associated TCR beta chains were found to appear HLA-restricted, with HLA associations seemingly driven largely by CMV exposure.

The cohort consisted of some 670 healthy bone marrow donors. Cohort members were all nominally healthy when sampled, although unrecorded immune exposures were likely present. The donor was CMV seronegative and was included in the group of approximately 350 seronegative cohort members. Every donor gave a peripheral blood sample, and the peripheral blood mononuclear cells from that sample were used for TCR beta sequencing. Genomic DNA extraction from the blood cell samples was performed with the Qiagen DNeasy Blood Extraction Kit. The CDR3 runs 13 amino acids, cysteine and phenylalanine included. The entry retains the CDR3 DNA only, 39 bases that are in frame from base 1. The V end gives up 10 bases and the J end 5 bases, leaving 5 bases in the junction not matched to a gene. The germline V gene encodes CDR1 LNHDA and CDR2 SQIVND (reference sequence). Libraries were prepared through the immunoSEQ multiplex PCR assay. A mixture of 60 forward primers for TCR Vbeta segments and 13 reverse primers for TCR Jbeta segments was used in the multiplex PCR. The CDR3 region of rearranged TCR beta genes was amplified from genomic DNA by a multiplex PCR assay. The Illumina HiSeq System was used to sequence the amplified TCR beta libraries as 87-base-pair reads. Per the original workflow: Across the 600 to 700 repertoires, a later analysis counted tens of millions of unique TCR beta chains, approximately 12 million of which were shared by at least two donors. To remove PCR and sequencing errors, raw reads were error-corrected and collapsed into unique sequences using a nearest-neighbor algorithm that merged closely related sequences. CDR3 sequences were aligned to IMGT reference sequences to assign V, D and J gene segments. For a sequence to be retained, at least a six-nucleotide match to both a V gene segment and a J gene segment was required. A rearrangement counted as productive if the CDR3 had no stop codons and remained in frame with V and J, and every other rearrangement counted as non-productive. Following IMGT convention, CDR3 was defined as the stretch from the second conserved V-encoded cysteine to the conserved J-encoded phenylalanine. In an earlier analysis of around 540 of the donors, sequences lacking an unambiguous match to a single V gene segment were excluded. An earlier analysis of several hundred of the donors called V segments functional above 56.7% productive rearrangements and segregating when the between-donor standard deviation exceeded 5%. A statistical classification framework was built to diagnose cytomegalovirus status from the catalog of TCR beta chain sequences. In a later analysis, TCR nucleotide sequences were compared against IMGT/GENE-DB human TR gene sequences so that V and J genes could be assigned. The TCRdist pipeline was used in a later analysis to assign CDR3 sequences and most-parsimonious VDJ recombination scenarios. In a later analysis, each TCR beta chain was defined by its CDR3 amino acid sequence together with its V-gene family, and reads lacking a unique V-gene family were excluded. To address suspected cross-contamination and a sequencing artifact, a later analysis removed several hundred highly shared, low-generation-probability nucleotide sequences. In a later analysis, a clonal expansion index was calculated for each public chain from normalized within-repertoire ranks of inferred template counts. In a later analysis, generation probabilities were computed using a VDJ recombination model fitted to out-of-frame rearrangements, and the results were checked against IGoR. Hypergeometric tests were used in a later analysis to score TCR-TCR, TCR-HLA and TCR-CMV co-occurrence, with a repertoire-size bias correction applied to the TCR pairs. A later analysis estimated false discovery rates by permuting HLA or CMV assignments 20 times. In a later analysis, co-occurring TCRs were grouped using DBSCAN, and TCRdist sequence similarity was added for clustering within HLA-allele-positive subsets. Repertoires with fewer than 30,000 or more than 120,000 public chains were left out of co-occurrence clustering, as were about 5 repertoires with anomalous nucleotide sharing. TCRdb retrieved this table from immuneACCESS and kept in-frame rearrangements only. Not all clones are present; in checked studies, unresolved V genes account for under half, and no reason is known for the remainder. V and J calls and clone size are those listed in that table; D and trimming were worked out from the DNA. The sample table holds 110,000 to 150,000 clones, of which roughly 80% were seen once. The top ten clones comprise 3.4% of the sample.

This clone was recorded only once. There is no known antigen for this receptor. Per-base qualities were not stored, and no clone one base away is much larger. This receptor was taken from a male donor in good health and CMV-seronegative. The rearranged chain carries TRBV19 and TRBJ1-6; the junction holds 7 bases that match TRBD1. Sequenced material: PBMCs. This receptor has the CDR3 CATGTDHNSPLHF. At the DNA level, the sequence is TGTGCCACCGGGACAGACCATAATTCACCCCTCCACTTT.